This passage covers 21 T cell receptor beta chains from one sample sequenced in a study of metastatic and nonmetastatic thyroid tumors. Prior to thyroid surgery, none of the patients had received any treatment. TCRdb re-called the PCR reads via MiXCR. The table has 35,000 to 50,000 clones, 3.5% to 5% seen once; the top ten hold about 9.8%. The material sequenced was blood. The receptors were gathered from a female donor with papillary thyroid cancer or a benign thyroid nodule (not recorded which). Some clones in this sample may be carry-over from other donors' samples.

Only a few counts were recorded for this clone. CDR3: CASSEYGRAGEQFF. The CDR3 region has the DNA TGTGCCAGCAGCGAGTACGGGAGGGCCGGTGAGCAGTTCTTC. This chain uses TRBV11-2 with TRBJ2-1; 8 nucleotides match TRBD2. The CDR3 is 14 residues long. The V gene's germline CDR1 is SGHAT and CDR2 FQNNGV. Germline trimming cut 5 bases from V and 9 bases from J; bases unmatched to any gene: 9.

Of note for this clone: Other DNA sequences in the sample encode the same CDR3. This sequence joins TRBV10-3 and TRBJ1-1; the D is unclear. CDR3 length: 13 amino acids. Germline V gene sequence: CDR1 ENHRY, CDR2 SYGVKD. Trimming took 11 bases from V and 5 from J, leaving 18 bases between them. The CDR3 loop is CASSEYRLTEAFF. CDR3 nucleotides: TGTGCCTCCAGTGAGTACCGACTAACTGAAGCTTTCTTT.

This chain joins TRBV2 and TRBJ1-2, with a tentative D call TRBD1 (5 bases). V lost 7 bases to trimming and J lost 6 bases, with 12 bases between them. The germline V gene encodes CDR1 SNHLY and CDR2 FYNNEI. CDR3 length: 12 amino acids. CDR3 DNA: TGTGCCAGCACAGGGTTAAAGGATGGCTACACCTTC. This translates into CASTGLKDGYTF.

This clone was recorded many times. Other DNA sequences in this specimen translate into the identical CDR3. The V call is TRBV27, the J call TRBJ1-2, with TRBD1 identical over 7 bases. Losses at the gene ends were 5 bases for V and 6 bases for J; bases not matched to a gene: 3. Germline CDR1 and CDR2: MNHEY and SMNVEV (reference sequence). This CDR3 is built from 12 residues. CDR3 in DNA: TGTGCCAGCAGTCTAACAGGGGATGGCTACACCTTC. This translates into CASSLTGDGYTF.

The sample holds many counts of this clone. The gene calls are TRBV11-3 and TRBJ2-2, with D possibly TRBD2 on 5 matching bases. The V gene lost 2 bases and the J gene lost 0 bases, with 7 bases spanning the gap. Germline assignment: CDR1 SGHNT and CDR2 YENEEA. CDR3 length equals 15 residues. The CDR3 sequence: CASSLFSANTGELFF. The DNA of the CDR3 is TGTGCCAGCAGCTTATTTAGCGCGAACACCGGGGAGCTGTTTTTT.

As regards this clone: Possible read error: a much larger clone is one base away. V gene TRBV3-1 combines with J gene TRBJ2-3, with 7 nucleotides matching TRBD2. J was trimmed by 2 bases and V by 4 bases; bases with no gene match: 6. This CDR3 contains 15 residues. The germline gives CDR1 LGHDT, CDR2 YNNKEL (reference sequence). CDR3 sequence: CASSLSGRHTDTQYF. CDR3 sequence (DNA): TGTGCCAGCAGCCTTAGCGGGCGTCACACAGATACGCAGTATTTT.

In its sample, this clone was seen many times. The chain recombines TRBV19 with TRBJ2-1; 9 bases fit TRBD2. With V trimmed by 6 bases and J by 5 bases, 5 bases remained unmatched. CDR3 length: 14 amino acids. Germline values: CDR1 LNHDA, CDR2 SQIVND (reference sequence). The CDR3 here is CASRQGLAHNEQFF. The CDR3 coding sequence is TGTGCCAGTAGACAGGGACTAGCACACAATGAGCAGTTCTTC. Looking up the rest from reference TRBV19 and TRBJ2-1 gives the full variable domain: DGGITQSPKYLFRKEGQNVTLSCEQNLNHDAMYWYRQDPGQGLRLIYYSQIVNDFQKGDIAEGYSVSREKKESFPLTVTSAQKNPTAFYLCASRQGLAHNEQFFGPGTRLTVL.

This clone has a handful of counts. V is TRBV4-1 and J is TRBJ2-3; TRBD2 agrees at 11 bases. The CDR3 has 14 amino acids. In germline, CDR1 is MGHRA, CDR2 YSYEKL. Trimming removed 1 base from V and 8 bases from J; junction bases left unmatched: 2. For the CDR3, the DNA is TGCGCCAGCAGCCAAGGACTAGCGGGGCTTACGCAGTATTTT. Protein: CASSQGLAGLTQYF.

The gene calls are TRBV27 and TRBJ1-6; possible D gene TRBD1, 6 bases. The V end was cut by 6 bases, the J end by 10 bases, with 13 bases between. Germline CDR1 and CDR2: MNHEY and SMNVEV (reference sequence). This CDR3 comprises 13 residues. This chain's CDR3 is CASSLGGGSPLHF. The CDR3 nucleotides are TGTGCCAGCAGCCTCGGCGGGGGCTCACCCCTCCACTTT.

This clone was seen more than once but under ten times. The CDR3 DNA reads TGTGCCAGCAGTGAAGAGCAGGAATCCGGGGAGCTGTTTTTT. Translating gives CASSEEQESGELFF. The chain joins TRBV6-1 to TRBJ2-2, with no clear D. V was trimmed by 1 base and J by 6 bases, leaving 9 bases between them. The germline gives CDR1 MNHNS, CDR2 SASEGT. The CDR3 is 14 amino acids.

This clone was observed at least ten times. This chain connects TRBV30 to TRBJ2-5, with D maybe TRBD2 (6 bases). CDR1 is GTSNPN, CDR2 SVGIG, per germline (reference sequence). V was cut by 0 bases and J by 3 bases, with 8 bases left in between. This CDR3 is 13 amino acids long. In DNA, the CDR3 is TGTGCCTGGAGTGTTCGACTAGAAGAGACCCAGTACTTC. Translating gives CAWSVRLEETQYF.

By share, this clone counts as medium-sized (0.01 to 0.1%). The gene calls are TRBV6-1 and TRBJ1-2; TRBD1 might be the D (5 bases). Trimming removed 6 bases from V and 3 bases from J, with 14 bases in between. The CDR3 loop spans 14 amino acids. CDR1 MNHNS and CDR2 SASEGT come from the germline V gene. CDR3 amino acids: CASRVGGTDYGYTF. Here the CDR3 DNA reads TGTGCCAGCAGAGTTGGGGGAACCGACTATGGCTACACCTTC.

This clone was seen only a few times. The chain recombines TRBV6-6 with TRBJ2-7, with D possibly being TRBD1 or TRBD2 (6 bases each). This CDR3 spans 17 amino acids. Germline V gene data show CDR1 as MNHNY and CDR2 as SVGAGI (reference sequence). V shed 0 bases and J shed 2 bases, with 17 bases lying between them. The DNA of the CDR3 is TGTGCCAGCAGTTACTCGATCCTACGGGGGCCGCCCTACGAGCAGTACTTC. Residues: CASSYSILRGPPYEQYF.

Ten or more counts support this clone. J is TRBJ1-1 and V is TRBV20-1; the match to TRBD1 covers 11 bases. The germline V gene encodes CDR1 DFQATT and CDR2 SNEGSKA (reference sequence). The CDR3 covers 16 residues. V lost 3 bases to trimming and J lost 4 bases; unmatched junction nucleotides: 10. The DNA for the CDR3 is TGCAGTGCTAGCGGGTCCGGACAGGGGGCGTCCACTGAAGCTTTCTTT. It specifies CSASGSGQGASTEAFF.

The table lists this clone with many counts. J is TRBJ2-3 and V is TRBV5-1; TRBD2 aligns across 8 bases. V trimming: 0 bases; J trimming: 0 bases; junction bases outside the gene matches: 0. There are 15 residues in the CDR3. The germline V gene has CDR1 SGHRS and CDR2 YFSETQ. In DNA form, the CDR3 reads TGCGCCAGCAGCTTGGCGGGAGGGAGCACAGATACGCAGTATTTT. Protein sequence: CASSLAGGSTDTQYF.

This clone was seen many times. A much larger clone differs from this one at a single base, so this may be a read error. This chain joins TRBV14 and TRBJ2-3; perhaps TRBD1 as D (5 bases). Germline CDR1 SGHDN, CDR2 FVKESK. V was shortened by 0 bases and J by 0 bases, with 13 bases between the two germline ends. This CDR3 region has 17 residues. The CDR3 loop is CASSQDGATRSTDTQYF. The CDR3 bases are TGTGCCAGCAGCCAAGATGGGGCTACTCGCAGCACAGATACGCAGTATTTT.

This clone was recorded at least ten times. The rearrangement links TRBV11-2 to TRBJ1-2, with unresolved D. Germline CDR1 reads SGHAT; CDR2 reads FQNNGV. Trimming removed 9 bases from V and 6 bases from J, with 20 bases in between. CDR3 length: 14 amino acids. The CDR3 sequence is CASRRPGRWDGYTF. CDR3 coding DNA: TGTGCCAGTCGTAGACCGGGCAGGTGGGATGGCTACACCTTC. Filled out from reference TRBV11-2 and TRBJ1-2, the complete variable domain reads EAGVAQSPRYKIIEKRQSVAFWCNPISGHATLYWYQQILGQGPKLLIQFQNNGVVDDSQLPKDRFSAERLKGVDSTLKIQPAKLEDSAVYLCASRRPGRWDGYTFGSGTRLTVV.

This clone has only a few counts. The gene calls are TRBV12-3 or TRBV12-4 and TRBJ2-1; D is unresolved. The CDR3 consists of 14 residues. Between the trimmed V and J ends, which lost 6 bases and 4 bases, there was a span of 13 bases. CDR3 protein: CASSHDLVYNEQFF. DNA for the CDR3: TGTGCCAGCAGCCATGATCTGGTGTACAATGAGCAGTTCTTC.

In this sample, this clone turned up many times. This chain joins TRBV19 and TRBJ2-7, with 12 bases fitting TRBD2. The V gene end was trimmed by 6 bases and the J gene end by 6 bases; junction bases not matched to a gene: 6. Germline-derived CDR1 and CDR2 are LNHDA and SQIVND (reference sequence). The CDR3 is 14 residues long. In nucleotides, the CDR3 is TGTGCCAGTAGAGGGCTAGCGGGAGGGAGCGAGCAGTACTTC. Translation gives CASRGLAGGSEQYF.

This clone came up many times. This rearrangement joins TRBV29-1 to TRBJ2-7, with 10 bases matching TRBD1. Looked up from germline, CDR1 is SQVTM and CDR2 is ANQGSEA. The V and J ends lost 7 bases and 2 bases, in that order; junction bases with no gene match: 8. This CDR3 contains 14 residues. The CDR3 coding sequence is TGCAGCGCCACAGGGGGGACAGGGGCCTACGAGCAGTACTTC. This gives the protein CSATGGTGAYEQYF.

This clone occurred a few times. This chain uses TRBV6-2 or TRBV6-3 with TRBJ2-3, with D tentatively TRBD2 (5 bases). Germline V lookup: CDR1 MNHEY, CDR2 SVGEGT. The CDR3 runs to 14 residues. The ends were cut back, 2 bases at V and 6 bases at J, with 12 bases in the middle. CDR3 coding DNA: TGTGCCAGCAGTTACGAACTCGGCGGGGATACGCAGTATTTT. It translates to CASSYELGGDTQYF.